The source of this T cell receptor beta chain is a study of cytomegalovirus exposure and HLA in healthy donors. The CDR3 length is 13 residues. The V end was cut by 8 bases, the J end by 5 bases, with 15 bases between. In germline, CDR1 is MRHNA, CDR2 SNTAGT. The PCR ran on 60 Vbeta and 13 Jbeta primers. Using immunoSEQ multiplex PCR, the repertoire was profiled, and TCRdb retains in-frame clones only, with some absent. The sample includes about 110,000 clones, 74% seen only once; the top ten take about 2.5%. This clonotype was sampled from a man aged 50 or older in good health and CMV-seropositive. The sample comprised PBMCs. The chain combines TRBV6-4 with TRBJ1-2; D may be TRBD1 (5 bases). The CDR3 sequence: CASFHRIWYGYTF. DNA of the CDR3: TGTGCCAGCTTTCACAGGATTTGGTATGGCTACACCTTC.